Following are 28 T cell receptor beta chains from one sample sequenced in a study of cytomegalovirus exposure and HLA in healthy donors. Sequencing used immunoSEQ multiplex PCR; TCRdb keeps in-frame clones, though not all of them. The sample consists of tens of thousands of clones, over 85% of them appearing once. What was sequenced was PBMCs. Receptors were obtained from a woman aged 18-29 years in good health and CMV-seropositive.

V is TRBV28 and J is TRBJ2-7; 7 nucleotides agree with TRBD1. The trim removed 2 bases at V and 7 bases at J, leaving 2 bases unmatched. Germline V CDR1 and CDR2: MDHEN, SYDVKM. The CDR3 extends over 12 amino acids. CDR3 coding DNA: TGTGCCAGCAGTTTAACAGGGGTAGAGCAGTACTTC. This translates into CASSLTGVEQYF.

The chain uses TRBV7-3 and TRBJ2-3, with a tentative D call TRBD2 (7 bases). The CDR3 contains 15 residues. Trimming took off 4 bases at V and 10 bases at J, with 21 bases between the two ends. Germline CDR1 is SGHTA and CDR2 is FQGTGA. CDR3 loop: CASSYGGATFGSQYF. CDR3 sequence (DNA): TGTGCCAGCAGCTATGGGGGGGCGACCTTTGGTTCGCAGTATTTT.

This chain links TRBV19 with TRBJ1-5; D ambiguous. This CDR3 is 15 amino acids long. The germline V gene has CDR1 LNHDA and CDR2 SQIVND (reference sequence). With 7 bases removed from V and 7 bases from J, the gap between germline ends came to 20 bases. CDR3 amino acids: CASNIPGVVSQPQHF. CDR3 in DNA: TGTGCCAGTAATATCCCGGGAGTAGTTAGCCAGCCCCAGCATTTT.

This clone showed up just a few times. The J gene is TRBJ1-3, the V gene TRBV14, with D possibly being TRBD1 (5 bases). V was clipped by 1 base and J by 0 bases, with 7 bases between them. This CDR3 has 15 amino acids. Per germline, CDR1 SGHDN and CDR2 FVKESK. CDR3: CASSQVRDSGNTIYF. The CDR3 nucleotides are TGTGCCAGCAGCCAAGTCAGGGACTCTGGAAACACCATATATTTT.

The V and J genes are TRBV7-2 and TRBJ1-2; the D is unclear. The CDR3 consists of 13 residues. V gave up 5 bases and J gave up 4 bases, with 11 bases separating them. The germline CDR1 and CDR2 sequences are SGHTA and FQGNSA. The CDR3 sequence is CASSSRAGYGYTF. For the CDR3, the DNA is TGTGCCAGCAGCAGCCGGGCGGGCTATGGCTACACCTTC.

This sequence joins TRBV10-3 and TRBJ2-1, with TRBD2 matching 11 bases. V was clipped by 6 bases and J by 0 bases; unmatched bases: 13. Germline CDR1 ENHRY, CDR2 SYGVKD. The CDR3 loop spans 19 amino acids. The CDR3 nucleotides read TGTGCCATCAGCTCCGACTTACCTAGCGGGGGGAGCTCCTACAATGAGCAGTTCTTC. As protein: CAISSDLPSGGSSYNEQFF.

The DNA of the CDR3 is TGTGCCAGCAGCCGCAGGACAGGGAGAGGGGAAAAACTGTTTTTT. It codes for CASSRRTGRGEKLFF. The chain joins TRBV6-5 to TRBJ1-4; 8 bases line up with TRBD1. Germline CDR1 is MNHEY and CDR2 is SVGAGI. V shed 6 bases and J 8 bases; nucleotides not matched to a gene: 11. The CDR3 loop spans 15 amino acids.

The V call is TRBV14, the J call TRBJ1-2; D unresolved. This CDR3 is built from 14 residues. Trimming left V 1 base short and J 7 bases short, with 13 bases between. The germline V gene encodes CDR1 SGHDN and CDR2 FVKESK. The CDR3 bases are TGTGCCAGCAGCCAAGCTGAAGGTCGGAGTGGCTACACCTTC. Protein product: CASSQAEGRSGYTF.

J is TRBJ2-2 and V is TRBV10-3; 10 positions match TRBD2. The J segment lost 5 bases and the V segment lost 2 bases, leaving 2 bases of the junction unmatched. CDR3 length: 15 amino acids. Germline values: CDR1 ENHRY, CDR2 SYGVKD. The CDR3 loop reads CAISETSGITGELFF. CDR3 in DNA: TGTGCCATCAGTGAGACTAGCGGGATAACCGGGGAGCTGTTTTTT.

The chain recombines TRBV28 with TRBJ2-7; D is unclear. The CDR3 extends over 14 amino acids. V was clipped by 3 bases and J by 2 bases, with 11 bases between them. Germline CDR1 reads MDHEN; CDR2 reads SYDVKM. The CDR3, as DNA: TGTGCCAGCAGTTTGCCTGACATTACCTACGAGCAGTACTTC. This gives the protein CASSLPDITYEQYF. Drawing the rest from reference TRBV28 and TRBJ2-7, the complete variable domain is DVKVTQSSRYLVKRTGEKVFLECVQDMDHENMFWYRQDPGLGLRLIYFSYDVKMKEKGDIPEGYSVSREKKERFSLILESASTNQTSMYLCASSLPDITYEQYFGPGTRLTVT.

This chain uses TRBV19 with TRBJ2-1; possible D gene TRBD1, 6 bases. The germline V gene has CDR1 LNHDA and CDR2 SQIVND (reference sequence). The CDR3 length is 16 residues. With 5 bases removed from V and 4 bases from J, the gap between germline ends came to 18 bases. This CDR3 is CASSDPRDTPYNEQFF. The CDR3 DNA reads as TGTGCCAGTAGTGACCCACGGGACACCCCATACAATGAGCAGTTCTTC.

The CDR3 reads CASSFLDPGEREAFF. CDR3 coding DNA: TGTGCCAGCAGTTTCCTTGACCCCGGGGAGCGTGAAGCTTTCTTT. V gene TRBV28 combines with J gene TRBJ1-1; no clear D gene. CDR1 and CDR2 from the germline V gene are MDHEN and SYDVKM. V lost 3 bases to trimming and J lost 7 bases, with 18 bases between them. The CDR3 is 15 amino acids.

The chain has TRBV7-3 and TRBJ2-7; 8 bases fit TRBD1. There are 13 residues in the CDR3. The V segment lost 3 bases and the J segment 3 bases; nucleotides outside the gene matches: 1. The germline gives CDR1 SGHTA, CDR2 FQGTGA. The CDR3 loop reads CASSLGQDYEQYF. As DNA, the CDR3 is TGTGCCAGCAGCTTGGGACAGGACTACGAGCAGTACTTC.

V gene TRBV9 combines with J gene TRBJ2-1; 7 bases match TRBD1. Trimming cost V 0 bases and J 2 bases; bases outside gene matches: 5. The CDR3 loop spans 16 amino acids. Germline V gene sequence: CDR1 SGDLS, CDR2 YYNGEE. The CDR3, as DNA: TGTGCCAGCAGCGTAGAAGTGCAGGGGGCCTACAATGAGCAGTTCTTC. Translated: CASSVEVQGAYNEQFF.

The chain is built from TRBV6-1 and TRBJ1-5; TRBD1 agrees at 8 bases. V lost 7 bases and J lost 5; bases outside the gene matches: 7. CDR1 is MNHNS, CDR2 SASEGT, per germline. This CDR3 comprises 14 residues. Here the CDR3 reads CASNDGTGYQPQHF. The CDR3 nucleotides read TGTGCCAGCAACGACGGGACAGGTTATCAGCCCCAGCATTTT.

The rearrangement joins TRBV5-5 to TRBJ1-5; D gene ambiguous. The CDR3 loop spans 14 amino acids. CDR1 is SGHKS and CDR2 is YYEKEE in the germline V gene (reference sequence). Trimming stripped 2 bases from V and 0 bases from J, with 6 bases between. The CDR3 DNA sequence: TGTGCCAGCAGCTTATCTATTAGCAATCAGCCCCAGCATTTT. Amino acids: CASSLSISNQPQHF.

This chain uses TRBV27 with TRBJ2-3; D gene uncertain. V lost 6 bases to trimming and J lost 0 bases, with 7 bases between them. The CDR3 runs to 13 residues. Per germline, CDR1 MNHEY and CDR2 SMNVEV (reference sequence). The CDR3 region has the DNA TGTGCCAGCAGAGCTCTAAGCACAGATACGCAGTATTTT. Translation: CASRALSTDTQYF.

The CDR3 sequence: CSAPVDTQYF. The CDR3 DNA sequence: TGCAGTGCCCCGGTGGATACGCAGTATTTT. J is TRBJ2-3 and V is TRBV20-1, with D unclear. The length of the CDR3 is 10 residues. CDR1 is DFQATT and CDR2 is SNEGSKA in the germline V gene (reference sequence). Between the trimmed V and J ends, which lost 6 bases and 6 bases, there was a span of 7 bases.

This clone is a singleton in its sample. V is TRBV5-4 and J is TRBJ2-3; 10 nucleotides agree with TRBD1. Trimming removed 0 bases from V and 3 bases from J; junction bases left unmatched: 4. Per germline, CDR1 SGHNT and CDR2 YYREEE (reference sequence). The CDR3 has 16 residues. The chain's CDR3 is CASSLDRQGATDTQYF. The CDR3 bases are TGTGCCAGCAGCTTGGATAGACAGGGGGCAACAGATACGCAGTATTTT.

This rearrangement joins TRBV30 to TRBJ1-6; D unclear. Germline V gene sequence: CDR1 GTSNPN, CDR2 SVGIG (reference sequence). The CDR3 runs to 12 residues. V gave up 0 bases and J gave up 12 bases, with 9 bases separating them. The CDR3 nucleotides read TGTGCCTGGAGTGTACTGAATCGACCCCTCCACTTT. Amino acids: CAWSVLNRPLHF.

The chain employs TRBV9 and TRBJ2-7; D unclear. V lost 0 bases, J lost 0 bases, and 7 bases lay in between. The CDR3 has 14 residues. Germline CDR1 SGDLS, CDR2 YYNGEE. The CDR3 DNA sequence: TGTGCCAGCAGCGTAGACCGGTTCTCCTACGAGCAGTACTTC. Its protein product is CASSVDRFSYEQYF.

This chain links TRBV27 with TRBJ2-1; 13 nucleotides align to TRBD2. The germline V gene has CDR1 MNHEY and CDR2 SMNVEV (reference sequence). This CDR3 comprises 14 residues. V lost 6 bases to trimming and J lost 15 bases; unmatched junction nucleotides: 11. CDR3 protein: CASRRLAGGQYPFF. The CDR3 nucleotides are TGTGCCAGCAGGAGACTAGCGGGGGGACAATACCCGTTCTTC.

The chain recombines TRBV19 with TRBJ1-1; D perhaps matches TRBD1 (5 bases). V was clipped by 3 bases and J by 3 bases, with 14 bases between them. CDR1 and CDR2 (germline): LNHDA, SQIVND (reference sequence). The CDR3 extends over 15 amino acids. The CDR3 protein is CASSIAGGPHTEAFF. CDR3 DNA sequence: TGTGCCAGTAGTATTGCCGGGGGACCGCACACTGAAGCTTTCTTT.

CDR3 bases: TGTGCCAGCAGCGTAGCTCAGGGTGGTGGGAAACTGTTTTTT. Residues: CASSVAQGGGKLFF. V gene TRBV9 combines with J gene TRBJ1-4; possible D gene TRBD1, 5 bases. Germline-derived CDR1 and CDR2 are SGDLS and YYNGEE. The CDR3 is made up of 14 amino acids. V dropped 0 bases and J dropped 11 bases, with 14 bases sitting between them.

This chain joins TRBV27 and TRBJ1-1, with D unclear. Deletions cut 3 bases from V and 8 bases from J, with 13 bases between. Germline CDR1 reads MNHEY; CDR2 reads SMNVEV (reference sequence). The CDR3 is made up of 13 amino acids. In DNA form, the CDR3 reads TGTGCCAGCAGTTTTATACCCGGGAGGGAAGCTTTCTTT. Amino acid sequence: CASSFIPGREAFF.

The chain uses TRBV7-6 and TRBJ2-7; the D gene is possibly TRBD2 (6 bases). CDR1 SGHVS and CDR2 FNYEAQ come from the germline V gene. Trimming took 2 bases from V and 7 from J, leaving 15 bases between them. The CDR3 has 14 amino acids. The CDR3 spells CASSLTRDSREQYF. The CDR3 nucleotides read TGTGCCAGCAGCTTAACCCGGGACTCGCGGGAGCAGTACTTC.

The chain has TRBV6-1 and TRBJ2-3; 7 positions match TRBD2. V lost 3 bases, J lost 2 bases, and 8 bases stayed unmatched. This CDR3 comprises 16 residues. Germline CDR1 reads MNHNS; CDR2 reads SASEGT. The CDR3 nucleotides read TGTGCCAGCAGTGACCGGGACTACGAAGCCACAGATACGCAGTATTTT. Translating it yields CASSDRDYEATDTQYF.

A single count supports this clone. The CDR3 sequence is CASNPMGLAATDTQYF. The CDR3 nucleotides read TGCGCCAGCAACCCCATGGGACTAGCCGCAACAGATACGCAGTATTTT. The chain employs TRBV5-1 and TRBJ2-3; 9 bases match TRBD2. This CDR3 spans 16 amino acids. The V gene's germline CDR1 is SGHRS and CDR2 YFSETQ. V gave up 6 bases and J gave up 3 bases; unmatched junction bases: 11.